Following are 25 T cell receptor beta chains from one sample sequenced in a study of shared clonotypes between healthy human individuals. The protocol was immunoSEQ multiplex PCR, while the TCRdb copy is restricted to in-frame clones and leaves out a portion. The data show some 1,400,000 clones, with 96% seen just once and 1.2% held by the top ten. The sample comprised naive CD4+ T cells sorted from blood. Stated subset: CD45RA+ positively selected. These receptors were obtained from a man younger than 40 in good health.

CDR3 sequence (DNA): TGTGCCATCAGTGAGCCCGGACAGGGGAATACGAACACCGGGGAGCTGTTTTTT. As protein: CAISEPGQGNTNTGELFF. The chain employs TRBV10-3 and TRBJ2-2, with 9 bases aligning to TRBD1. The trim removed 2 bases at V and 0 bases at J, leaving 7 bases unmatched. Per germline, CDR1 ENHRY and CDR2 SYGVKD. This CDR3 is 18 amino acids long.

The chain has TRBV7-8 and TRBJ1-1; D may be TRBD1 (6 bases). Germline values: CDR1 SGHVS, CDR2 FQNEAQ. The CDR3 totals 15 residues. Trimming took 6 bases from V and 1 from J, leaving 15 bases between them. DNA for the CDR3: TGTGCCAGCAGGCGAAACAGGGTAGGGAACACTGAAGCTTTCTTT. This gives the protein CASRRNRVGNTEAFF. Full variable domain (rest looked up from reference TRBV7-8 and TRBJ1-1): GAGVSQSPRYKVAKRGQDVALRCDPISGHVSLFWYQQALGQGPEFLTYFQNEAQLDKSGLPSDRFFAERPEGSVSTLKIQRTQQEDSAVYLCASRRNRVGNTEAFFGQGTRLTVV.

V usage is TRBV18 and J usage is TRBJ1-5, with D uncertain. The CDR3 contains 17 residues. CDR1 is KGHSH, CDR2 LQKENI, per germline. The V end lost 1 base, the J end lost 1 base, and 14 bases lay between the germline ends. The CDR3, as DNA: TGTGCCAGCTCACCACTGGCGACTGGGGTGAGCAATCAGCCCCAGCATTTT. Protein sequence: CASSPLATGVSNQPQHF.

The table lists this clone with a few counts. The CDR3, as DNA: TGTGCCAGTGGGGGACACCGCAATCAGCCCCAGCATTTT. It specifies CASGGHRNQPQHF. The chain carries TRBV19 and TRBJ1-5, with D possibly being TRBD1 (6 bases). V was shortened by 8 bases and J by 2 bases, with 10 bases between the two germline ends. CDR3 size: 13 residues. CDR1 is LNHDA, CDR2 SQIVND, per germline (reference sequence).

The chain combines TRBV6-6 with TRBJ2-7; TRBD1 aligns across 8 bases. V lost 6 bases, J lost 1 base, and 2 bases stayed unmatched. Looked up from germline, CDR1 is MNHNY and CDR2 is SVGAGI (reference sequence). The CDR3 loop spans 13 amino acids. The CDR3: CASRTGGSYEQYF. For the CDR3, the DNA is TGTGCCAGCAGAACAGGGGGTTCCTACGAGCAGTACTTC.

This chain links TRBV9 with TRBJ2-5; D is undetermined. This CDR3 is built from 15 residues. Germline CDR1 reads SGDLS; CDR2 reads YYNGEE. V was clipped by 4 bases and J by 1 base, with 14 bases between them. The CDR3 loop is CASSLLWGTQETQYF. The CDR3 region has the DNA TGTGCCAGCAGCCTTTTATGGGGAACCCAAGAGACCCAGTACTTC.

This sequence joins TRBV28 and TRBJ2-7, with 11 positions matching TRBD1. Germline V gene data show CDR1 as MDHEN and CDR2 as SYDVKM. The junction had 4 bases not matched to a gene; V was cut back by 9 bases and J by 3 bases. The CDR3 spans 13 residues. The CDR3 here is CASVGQGDYEQYF. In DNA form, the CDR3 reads TGTGCCAGTGTGGGACAGGGGGACTACGAGCAGTACTTC.

CDR3 sequence reads: CASQREGKNIQYF. The CDR3 nucleotides are TGTGCCAGCCAGCGGGAGGGAAAAAACATTCAGTACTTC. The rearrangement joins TRBV6-6 to TRBJ2-4; 10 bases are shared with TRBD2. This CDR3 contains 13 residues. Unmatched junction bases numbered 2, after V lost 8 bases and J lost 4 bases. Germline assignment: CDR1 MNHNY and CDR2 SVGAGI (reference sequence).

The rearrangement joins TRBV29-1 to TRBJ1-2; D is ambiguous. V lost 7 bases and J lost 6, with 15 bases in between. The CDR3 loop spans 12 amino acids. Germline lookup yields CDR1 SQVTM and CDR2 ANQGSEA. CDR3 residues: CSGVVGRDGYTF. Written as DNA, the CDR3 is TGCAGCGGGGTTGTAGGACGGGATGGCTACACCTTC.

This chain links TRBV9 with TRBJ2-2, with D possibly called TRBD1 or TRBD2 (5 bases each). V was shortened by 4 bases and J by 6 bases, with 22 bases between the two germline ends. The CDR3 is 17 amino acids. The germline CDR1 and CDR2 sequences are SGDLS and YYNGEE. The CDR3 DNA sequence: TGTGCCAGCAGCCTGACCGGGGCCCACCTTTTTTCCGGGGAGCTGTTTTTT. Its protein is CASSLTGAHLFSGELFF.

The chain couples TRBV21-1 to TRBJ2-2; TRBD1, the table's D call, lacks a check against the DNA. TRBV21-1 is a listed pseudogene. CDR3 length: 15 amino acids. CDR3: CASSTPQGATGELFF. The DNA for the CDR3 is TGTGCCAGCAGCACCCCACAGGGGGCCACCGGGGAGCTGTTTTTT.

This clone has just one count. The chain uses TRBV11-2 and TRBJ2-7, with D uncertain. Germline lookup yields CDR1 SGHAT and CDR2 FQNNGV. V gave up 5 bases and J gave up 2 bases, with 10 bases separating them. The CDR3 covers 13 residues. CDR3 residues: CASSPFGTYEQYF. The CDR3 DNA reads TGTGCCAGCAGCCCCTTCGGAACCTACGAGCAGTACTTC.

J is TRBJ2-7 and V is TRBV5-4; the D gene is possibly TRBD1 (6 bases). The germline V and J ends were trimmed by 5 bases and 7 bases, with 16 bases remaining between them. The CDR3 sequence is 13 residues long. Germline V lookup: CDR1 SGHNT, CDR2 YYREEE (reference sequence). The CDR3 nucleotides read TGTGCCAGCAGTTCCACAGGGACGGATGAGCAGTACTTC. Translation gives CASSSTGTDEQYF.

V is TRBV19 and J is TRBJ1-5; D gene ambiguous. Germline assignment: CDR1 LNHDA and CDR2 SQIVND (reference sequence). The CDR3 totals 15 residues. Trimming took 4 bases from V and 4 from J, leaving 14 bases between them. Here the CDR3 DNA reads TGTGCCAGTAGTACCAACTGGTTACAGAATCAGCCCCAGCATTTT. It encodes CASSTNWLQNQPQHF.

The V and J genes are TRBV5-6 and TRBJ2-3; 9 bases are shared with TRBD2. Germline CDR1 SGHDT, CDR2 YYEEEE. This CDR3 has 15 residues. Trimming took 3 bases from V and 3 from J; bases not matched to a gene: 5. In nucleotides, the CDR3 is TGTGCCAGCAGCTCCTTAGCGGGAGTGACAGATACGCAGTATTTT. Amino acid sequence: CASSSLAGVTDTQYF.

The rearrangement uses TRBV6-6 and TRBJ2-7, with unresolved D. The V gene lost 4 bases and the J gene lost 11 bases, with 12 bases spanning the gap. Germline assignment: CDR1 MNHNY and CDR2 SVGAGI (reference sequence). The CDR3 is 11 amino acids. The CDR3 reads CASSSPGQKYF. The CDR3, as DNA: TGTGCCAGCAGTTCTCCCGGCCAGAAGTACTTC.

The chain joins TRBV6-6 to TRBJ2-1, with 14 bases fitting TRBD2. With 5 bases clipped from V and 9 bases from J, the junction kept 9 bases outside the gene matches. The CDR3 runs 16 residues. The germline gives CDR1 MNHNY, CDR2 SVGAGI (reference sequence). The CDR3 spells CASSQGLAGVTGEQFF. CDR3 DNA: TGTGCCAGCAGTCAGGGACTAGCGGGAGTAACGGGTGAGCAGTTCTTC.

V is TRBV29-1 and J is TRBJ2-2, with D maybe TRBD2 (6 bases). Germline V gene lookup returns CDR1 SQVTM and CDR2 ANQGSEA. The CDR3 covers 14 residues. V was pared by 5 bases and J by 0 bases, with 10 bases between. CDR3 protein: CSVSGGPNTGELFF. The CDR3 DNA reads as TGCAGCGTTTCCGGGGGACCGAACACCGGGGAGCTGTTTTTT.

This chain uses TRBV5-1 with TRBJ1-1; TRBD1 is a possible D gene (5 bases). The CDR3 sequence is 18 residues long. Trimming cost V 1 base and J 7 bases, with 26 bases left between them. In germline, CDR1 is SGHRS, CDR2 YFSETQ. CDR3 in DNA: TGCGCCAGCAGCTTGACCTCGGCACCAATAAAGACAGACCTTGAAGCTTTCTTT. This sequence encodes CASSLTSAPIKTDLEAFF.

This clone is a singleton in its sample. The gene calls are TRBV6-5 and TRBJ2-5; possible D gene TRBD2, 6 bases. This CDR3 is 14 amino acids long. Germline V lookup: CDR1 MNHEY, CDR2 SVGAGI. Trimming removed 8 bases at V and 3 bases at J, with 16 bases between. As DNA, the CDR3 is TGTGCCAGCGCCCTAACGGGGGTAGAAGAGACCCAGTACTTC. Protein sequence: CASALTGVEETQYF.

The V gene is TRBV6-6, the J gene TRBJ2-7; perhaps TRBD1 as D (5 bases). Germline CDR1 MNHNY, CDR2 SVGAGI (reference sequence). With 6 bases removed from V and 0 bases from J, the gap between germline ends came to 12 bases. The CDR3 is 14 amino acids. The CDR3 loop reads CASSDPQGSYEQYF. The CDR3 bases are TGTGCCAGCAGCGACCCCCAGGGCTCCTACGAGCAGTACTTC.

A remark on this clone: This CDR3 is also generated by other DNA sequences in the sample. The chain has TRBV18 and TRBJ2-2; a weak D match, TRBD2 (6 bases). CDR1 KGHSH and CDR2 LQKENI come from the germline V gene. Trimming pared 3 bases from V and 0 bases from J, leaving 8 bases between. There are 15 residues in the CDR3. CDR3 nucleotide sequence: TGTGCCAGCTCACCCCTAGCGACGAACACCGGGGAGCTGTTTTTT. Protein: CASSPLATNTGELFF.

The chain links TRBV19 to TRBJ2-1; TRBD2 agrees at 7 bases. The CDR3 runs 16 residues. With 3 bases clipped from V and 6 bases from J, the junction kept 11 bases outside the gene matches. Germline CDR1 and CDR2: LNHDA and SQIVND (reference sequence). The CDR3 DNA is TGTGCCAGTAGTATGGCCTTACGGGAGGACGGCAATGAGCAGTTCTTC. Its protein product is CASSMALREDGNEQFF.

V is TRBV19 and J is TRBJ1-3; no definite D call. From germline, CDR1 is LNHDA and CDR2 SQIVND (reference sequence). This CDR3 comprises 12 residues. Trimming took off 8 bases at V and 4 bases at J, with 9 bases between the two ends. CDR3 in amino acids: CASGSSGNTIYF. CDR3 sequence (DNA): TGTGCCAGTGGGAGTTCGGGAAACACCATATATTTT. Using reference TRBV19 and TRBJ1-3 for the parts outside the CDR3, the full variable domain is DGGITQSPKYLFRKEGQNVTLSCEQNLNHDAMYWYRQDPGQGLRLIYYSQIVNDFQKGDIAEGYSVSREKKESFPLTVTSAQKNPTAFYLCASGSSGNTIYFGEGSWLTVV.

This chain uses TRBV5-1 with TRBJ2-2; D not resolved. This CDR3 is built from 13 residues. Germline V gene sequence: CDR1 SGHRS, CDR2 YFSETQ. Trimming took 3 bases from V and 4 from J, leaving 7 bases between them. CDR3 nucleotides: TGCGCCAGCAGCTCGGATATCACCGGGGAGCTGTTTTTT. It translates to CASSSDITGELFF.